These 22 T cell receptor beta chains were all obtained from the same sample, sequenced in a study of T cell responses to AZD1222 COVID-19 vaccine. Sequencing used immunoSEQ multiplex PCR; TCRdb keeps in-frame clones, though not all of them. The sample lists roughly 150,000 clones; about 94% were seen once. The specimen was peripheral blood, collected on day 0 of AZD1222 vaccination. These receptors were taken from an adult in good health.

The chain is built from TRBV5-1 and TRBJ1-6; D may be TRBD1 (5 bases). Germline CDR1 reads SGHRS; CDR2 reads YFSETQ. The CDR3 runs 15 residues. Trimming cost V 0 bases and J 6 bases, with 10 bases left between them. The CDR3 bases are TGCGCCAGCAGCTTGGCCTCGGGGCGTAATTCACCCCTCCACTTT. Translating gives CASSLASGRNSPLHF. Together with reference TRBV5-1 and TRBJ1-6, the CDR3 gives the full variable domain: KAGVTQTPRYLIKTRGQQVTLSCSPISGHRSVSWYQQTPGQGLQFLFEYFSETQRNKGNFPGRFSGRQFSNSRSEMNVSTLELGDSALYLCASSLASGRNSPLHFGNGTRLTVT.

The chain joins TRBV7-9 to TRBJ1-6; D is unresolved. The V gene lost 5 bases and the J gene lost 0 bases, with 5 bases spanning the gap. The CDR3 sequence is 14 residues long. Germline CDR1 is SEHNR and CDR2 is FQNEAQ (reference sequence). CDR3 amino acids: CASSPNSYNSPLHF. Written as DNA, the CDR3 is TGTGCCAGCAGCCCTAACTCCTATAATTCACCCCTCCACTTT.

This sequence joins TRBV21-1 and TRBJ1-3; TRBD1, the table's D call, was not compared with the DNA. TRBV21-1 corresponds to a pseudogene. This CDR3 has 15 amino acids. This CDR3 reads CASSKAGVSGNTIYF. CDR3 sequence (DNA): TGTGCCAGCAGCAAAGCGGGCGTCTCTGGAAACACCATATATTTT.

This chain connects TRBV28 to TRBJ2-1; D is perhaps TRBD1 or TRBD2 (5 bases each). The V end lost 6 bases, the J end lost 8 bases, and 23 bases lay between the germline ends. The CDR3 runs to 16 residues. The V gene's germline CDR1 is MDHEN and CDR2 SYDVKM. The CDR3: CASSPARGATTDEQFF. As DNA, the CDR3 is TGTGCCAGCAGCCCCGCGAGGGGAGCTACGACCGATGAGCAGTTCTTC.

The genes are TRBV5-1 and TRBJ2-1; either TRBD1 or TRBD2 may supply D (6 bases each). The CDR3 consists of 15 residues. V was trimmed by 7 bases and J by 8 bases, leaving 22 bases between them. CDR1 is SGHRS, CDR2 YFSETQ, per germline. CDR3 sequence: CASRGLGSSLDEQFF. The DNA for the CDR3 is TGCGCCAGCCGGGGGCTAGGAAGTTCTCTCGATGAGCAGTTCTTC.

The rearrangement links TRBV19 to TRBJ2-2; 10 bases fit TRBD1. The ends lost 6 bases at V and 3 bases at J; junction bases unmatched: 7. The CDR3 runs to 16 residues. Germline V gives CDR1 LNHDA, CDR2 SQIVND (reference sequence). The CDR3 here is CASRLRTGGYTGELFF. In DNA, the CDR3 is TGTGCCAGTAGACTAAGGACAGGGGGGTACACCGGGGAGCTGTTTTTT.

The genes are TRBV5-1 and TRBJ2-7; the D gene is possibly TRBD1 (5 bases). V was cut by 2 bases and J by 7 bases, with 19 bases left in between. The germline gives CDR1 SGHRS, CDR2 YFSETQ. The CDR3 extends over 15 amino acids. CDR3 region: CASSLTQDRVREQYF. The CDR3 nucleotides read TGCGCCAGCAGCTTAACACAGGATCGGGTGAGGGAGCAGTACTTC.

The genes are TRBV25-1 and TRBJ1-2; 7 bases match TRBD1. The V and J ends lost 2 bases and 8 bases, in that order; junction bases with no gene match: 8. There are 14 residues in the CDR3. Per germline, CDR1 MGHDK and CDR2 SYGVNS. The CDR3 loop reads CASSELTGFLGYTF. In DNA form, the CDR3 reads TGTGCCAGCAGTGAACTGACAGGGTTCTTGGGCTACACCTTC.

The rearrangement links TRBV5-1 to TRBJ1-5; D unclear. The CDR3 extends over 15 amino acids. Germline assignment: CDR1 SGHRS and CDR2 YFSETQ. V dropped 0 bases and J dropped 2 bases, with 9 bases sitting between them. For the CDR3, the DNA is TGCGCCAGCAGCTTGGAGGGATCGGGCAATCAGCCCCAGCATTTT. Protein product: CASSLEGSGNQPQHF.

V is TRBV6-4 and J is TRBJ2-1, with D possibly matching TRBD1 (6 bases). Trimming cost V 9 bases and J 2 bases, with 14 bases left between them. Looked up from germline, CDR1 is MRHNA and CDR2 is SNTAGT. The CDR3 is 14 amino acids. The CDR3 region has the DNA TGTGCCAGTGCCCGGGACAACACCTACAATGAGCAGTTCTTC. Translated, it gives CASARDNTYNEQFF.

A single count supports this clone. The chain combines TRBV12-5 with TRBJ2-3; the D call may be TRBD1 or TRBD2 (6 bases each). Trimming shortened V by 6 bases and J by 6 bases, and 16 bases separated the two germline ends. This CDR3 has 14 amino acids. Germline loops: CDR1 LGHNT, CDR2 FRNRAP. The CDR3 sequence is CASGGGTSRDTQYF. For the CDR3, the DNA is TGTGCTAGTGGGGGCGGGACAAGCAGGGATACGCAGTATTTT.

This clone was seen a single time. CDR3 sequence: CASSQASWPKNIQYF. The DNA for the CDR3 is TGTGCCAGCAGCCAAGCTAGCTGGCCCAAAAACATTCAGTACTTC. This chain connects TRBV3-1 (or the pseudogene TRBV3-2) to TRBJ2-4; D possibly corresponds to TRBD2 (5 bases). The CDR3 is made up of 15 amino acids. Germline CDR1 LGHDT, CDR2 YNNKEL (reference sequence). Trimming cost V 1 base and J 2 bases, with 9 bases left between them.

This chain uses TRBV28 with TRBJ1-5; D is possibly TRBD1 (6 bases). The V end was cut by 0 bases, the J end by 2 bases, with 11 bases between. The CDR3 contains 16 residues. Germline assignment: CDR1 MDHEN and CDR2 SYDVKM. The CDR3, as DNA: TGTGCCAGCAGTTTATGGGAACAGGGTGGCAATCAGCCCCAGCATTTT. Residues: CASSLWEQGGNQPQHF.

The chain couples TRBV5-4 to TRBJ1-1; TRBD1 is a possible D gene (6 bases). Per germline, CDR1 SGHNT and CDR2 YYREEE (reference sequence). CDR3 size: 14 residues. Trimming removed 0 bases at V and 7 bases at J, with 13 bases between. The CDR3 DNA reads TGTGCCAGCAGCTTGGCCGTTACAGGGAGTGAAGCTTTCTTT. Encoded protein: CASSLAVTGSEAFF.

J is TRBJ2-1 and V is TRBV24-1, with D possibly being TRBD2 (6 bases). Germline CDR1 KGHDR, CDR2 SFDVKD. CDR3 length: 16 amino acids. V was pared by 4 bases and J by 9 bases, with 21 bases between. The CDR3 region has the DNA TGTGCCACCAGTGAGGAGGGGCCACGGGGGTTTATTGAGCAGTTCTTC. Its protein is CATSEEGPRGFIEQFF.

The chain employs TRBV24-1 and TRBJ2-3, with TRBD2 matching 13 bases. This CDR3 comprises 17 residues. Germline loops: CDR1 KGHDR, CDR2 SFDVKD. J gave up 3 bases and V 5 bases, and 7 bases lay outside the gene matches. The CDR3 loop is CATSAGLAGVRTDTQYF. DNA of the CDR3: TGTGCCACCAGTGCCGGACTAGCGGGAGTAAGAACAGATACGCAGTATTTT.

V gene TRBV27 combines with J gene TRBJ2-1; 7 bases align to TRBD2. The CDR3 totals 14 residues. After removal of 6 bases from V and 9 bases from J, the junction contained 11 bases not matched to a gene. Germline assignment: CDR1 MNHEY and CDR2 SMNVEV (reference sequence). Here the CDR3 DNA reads TGTGCCAGCAGCCCCGGCGGCGGGAGAGGTGAGCAGTTCTTC. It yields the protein CASSPGGGRGEQFF.

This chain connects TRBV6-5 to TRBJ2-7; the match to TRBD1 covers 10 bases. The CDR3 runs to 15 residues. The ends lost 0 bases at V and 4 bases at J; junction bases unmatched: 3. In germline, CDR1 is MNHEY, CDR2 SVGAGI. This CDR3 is CASSYSGQGSYEQYF. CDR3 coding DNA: TGTGCCAGCAGTTACTCGGGACAGGGGAGTTACGAGCAGTACTTC.

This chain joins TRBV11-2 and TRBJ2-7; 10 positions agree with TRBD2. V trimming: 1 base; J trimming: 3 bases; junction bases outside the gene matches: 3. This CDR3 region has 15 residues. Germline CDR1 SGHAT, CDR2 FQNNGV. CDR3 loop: CASSLVASGGYEQYF. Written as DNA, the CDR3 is TGTGCCAGCAGCTTAGTGGCTAGCGGGGGCTACGAGCAGTACTTC.

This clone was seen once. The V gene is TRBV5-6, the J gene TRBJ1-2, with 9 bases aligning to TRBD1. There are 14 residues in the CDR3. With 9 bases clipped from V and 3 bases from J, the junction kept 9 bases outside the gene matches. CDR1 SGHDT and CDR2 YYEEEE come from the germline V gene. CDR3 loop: CATEKTGGDYGYTF. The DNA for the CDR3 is TGTGCCACTGAAAAGACAGGGGGAGACTATGGCTACACCTTC. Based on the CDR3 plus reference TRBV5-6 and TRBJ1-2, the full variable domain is DAGVTQSPTHLIKTRGQQVTLRCSPKSGHDTVSWYQQALGQGPQFIFQYYEEEERQRGNFPDRFSGHQFPNYSSELNVNALLLGDSALYLCATEKTGGDYGYTFGSGTRLTVV.

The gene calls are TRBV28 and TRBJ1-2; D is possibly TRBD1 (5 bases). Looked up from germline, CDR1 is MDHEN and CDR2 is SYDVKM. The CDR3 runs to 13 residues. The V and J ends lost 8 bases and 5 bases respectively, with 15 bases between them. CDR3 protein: CASPGTGRYGYTF. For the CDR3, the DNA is TGTGCCAGCCCTGGGACCGGGCGATATGGCTACACCTTC.

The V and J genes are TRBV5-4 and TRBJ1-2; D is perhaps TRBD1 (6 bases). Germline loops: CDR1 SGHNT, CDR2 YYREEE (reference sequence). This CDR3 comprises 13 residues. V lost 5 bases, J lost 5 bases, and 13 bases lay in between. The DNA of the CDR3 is TGTGCCAGCAGACCGGACAGACAATATGGCTACACCTTC. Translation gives CASRPDRQYGYTF.